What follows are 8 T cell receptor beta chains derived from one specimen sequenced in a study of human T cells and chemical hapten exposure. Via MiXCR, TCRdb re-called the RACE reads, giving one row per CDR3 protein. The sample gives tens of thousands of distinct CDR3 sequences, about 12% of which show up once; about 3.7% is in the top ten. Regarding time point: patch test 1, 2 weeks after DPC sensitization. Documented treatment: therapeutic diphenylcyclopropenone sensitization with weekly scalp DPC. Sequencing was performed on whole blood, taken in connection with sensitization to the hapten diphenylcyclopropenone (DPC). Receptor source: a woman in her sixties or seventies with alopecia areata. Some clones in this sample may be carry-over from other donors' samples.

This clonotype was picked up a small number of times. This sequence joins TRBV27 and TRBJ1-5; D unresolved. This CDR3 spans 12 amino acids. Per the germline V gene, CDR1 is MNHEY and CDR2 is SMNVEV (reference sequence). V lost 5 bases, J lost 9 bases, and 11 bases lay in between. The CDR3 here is CASSQPGRPQHF. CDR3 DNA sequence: TGTGCCAGCAGTCAGCCCGGGAGGCCCCAGCATTTT.

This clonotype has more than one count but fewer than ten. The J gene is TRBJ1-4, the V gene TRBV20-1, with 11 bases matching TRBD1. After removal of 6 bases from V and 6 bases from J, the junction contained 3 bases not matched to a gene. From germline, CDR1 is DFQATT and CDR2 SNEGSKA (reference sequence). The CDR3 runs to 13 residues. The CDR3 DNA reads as TGCAGTGCGGGGACAGGGGGGTATGAAAAACTGTTTTTT. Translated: CSAGTGGYEKLFF.

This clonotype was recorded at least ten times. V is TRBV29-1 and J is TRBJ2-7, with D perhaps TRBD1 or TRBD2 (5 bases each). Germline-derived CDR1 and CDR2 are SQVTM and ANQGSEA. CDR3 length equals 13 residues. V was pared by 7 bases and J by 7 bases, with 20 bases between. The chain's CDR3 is CSATPSGRWEQYF. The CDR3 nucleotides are TGCAGCGCTACCCCCTCGGGACGGTGGGAGCAGTACTTC.

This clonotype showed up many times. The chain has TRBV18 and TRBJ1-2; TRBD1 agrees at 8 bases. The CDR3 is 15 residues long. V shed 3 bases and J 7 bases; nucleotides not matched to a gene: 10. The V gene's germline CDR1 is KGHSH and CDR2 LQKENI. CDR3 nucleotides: TGTGCCAGCTCACCTCAGGACAGGGTCGATACTGGCTACACCTTC. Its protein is CASSPQDRVDTGYTF.

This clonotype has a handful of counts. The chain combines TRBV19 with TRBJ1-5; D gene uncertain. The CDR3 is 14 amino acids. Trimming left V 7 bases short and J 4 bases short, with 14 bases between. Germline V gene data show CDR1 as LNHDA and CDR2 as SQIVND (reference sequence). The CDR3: CASTEVSANQPQHF. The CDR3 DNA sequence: TGTGCCAGTACGGAGGTTAGTGCAAATCAGCCCCAGCATTTT.

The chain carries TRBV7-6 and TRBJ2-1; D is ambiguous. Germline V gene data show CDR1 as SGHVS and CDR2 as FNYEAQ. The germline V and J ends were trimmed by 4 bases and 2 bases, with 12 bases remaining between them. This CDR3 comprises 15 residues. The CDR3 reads CASSYSSGPYNEQFF. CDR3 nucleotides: TGTGCCAGCAGCTACTCAAGTGGCCCCTACAATGAGCAGTTCTTC.

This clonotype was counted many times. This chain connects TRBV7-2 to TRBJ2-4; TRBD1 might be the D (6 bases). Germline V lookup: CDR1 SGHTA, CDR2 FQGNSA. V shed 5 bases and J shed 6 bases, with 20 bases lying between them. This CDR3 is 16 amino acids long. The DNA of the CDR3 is TGTGCCAGCAGCACCCAGTCGTGGGGGCATGGAAACATTCAGTACTTC. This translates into CASSTQSWGHGNIQYF. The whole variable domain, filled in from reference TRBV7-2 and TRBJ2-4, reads GAGVSQSPSNKVTEKGKDVELRCDPISGHTALYWYRQSLGQGLEFLIYFQGNSAPDKSGLPSDRFSAERTGGSVSTLTIQRTQQEDSAVYLCASSTQSWGHGNIQYFGAGTRLSVL.

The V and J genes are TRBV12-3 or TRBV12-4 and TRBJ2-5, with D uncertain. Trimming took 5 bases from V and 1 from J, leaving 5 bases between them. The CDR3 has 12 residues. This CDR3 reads CASSILQETQYF. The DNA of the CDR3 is TGTGCCAGCAGTATACTCCAAGAGACCCAGTACTTC.